This is a list of T cell receptor beta chains from one sample in a study of identifying expanded T cells in peripheral blood. Clones were read by immunoSEQ multiplex PCR, and TCRdb kept only the in-frame ones, dropping some. The data show some 97,000 clones, over 80% seen once. The sequencing input was blood. The receptors were gathered from a person aged 18 to 70 in good health. The conserved cysteine and the conserved F or W are not part of the CDR3 here. Clone size is not always given. Where it is, it says once, few, many or a class for expanded clones.

CDR3aa: ASISNTEAF; v_gene: TRBV19; abundance: -
CDR3aa: ASSLVSRTNYGYT; v_gene: TRBV7-9; abundance: once
CDR3aa: AWSREHHSYNEQF; v_gene: TRBV30; abundance: -
CDR3aa: SVSKDEQF; v_gene: TRBV29-1; abundance: -
CDR3aa: ASSLAAYYGYT; v_gene: TRBV7-9; abundance: -
CDR3aa: ASSLATLSSSYNEQF; v_gene: TRBV5-4; abundance: -
CDR3aa: ASSLGEGVNTEAF; v_gene: TRBV5-1; abundance: -
CDR3aa: ASALGTDYGYT; v_gene: TRBV12-5; abundance: -
CDR3aa: ASREGVLEKLF; v_gene: TRBV25-1; abundance: few
CDR3aa: ASSGSGAGQETQY; v_gene: TRBV25-1; abundance: -
CDR3aa: ASSMYETGGNIQY; v_gene: TRBV19; abundance: -
CDR3aa: ASSQGSTGRTDTQY; v_gene: TRBV14; abundance: -
CDR3aa: ASSLLGQGSAGELF; v_gene: TRBV5-6; abundance: -
CDR3aa: ASKGLTGELF; v_gene: TRBV9; abundance: -
CDR3aa: ASSPLGRGSEGYT; v_gene: TRBV14; abundance: -
CDR3aa: ASSLEDNEQF; v_gene: TRBV5-4; abundance: -
CDR3aa: ASSLGLGYEQY; v_gene: TRBV18; abundance: -
CDR3aa: ASSDRDFGNTIY; v_gene: TRBV19; abundance: -
CDR3aa: ASSLRQGVSDTQY; v_gene: TRBV7-9; abundance: -
CDR3aa: AWTGTGGNTIY; v_gene: TRBV30; abundance: many
CDR3aa: ASSTTGDSNQPQH; v_gene: TRBV7-9; abundance: -
CDR3aa: SAQQGLNTEAF; v_gene: TRBV29-1; abundance: -
CDR3aa: ASRTGLVQFDEQF; v_gene: TRBV6-5; abundance: -
CDR3aa: ASSIDKGWATEAF; v_gene: TRBV19; abundance: -
CDR3aa: ASSSGGLEDTQY; v_gene: TRBV9; abundance: -
CDR3aa: ASSQGLALGKETQY; v_gene: TRBV4-1; abundance: -
CDR3aa: ASSYSIGDYEQY; v_gene: TRBV6-6; abundance: -
CDR3aa: ASSARGAGVFEQY; v_gene: TRBV5-6; abundance: -
CDR3aa: ASSASGTGIDEKLF; v_gene: TRBV9; abundance: -
CDR3aa: ASIGWDSNYGYT; v_gene: TRBV6-6; abundance: -
CDR3aa: ASSRGQFGANVLT; v_gene: TRBV6-6; abundance: -
CDR3aa: SVEWSGQGEAF; v_gene: TRBV29-1; abundance: -
CDR3aa: ASSVAYYDRGGGYT; v_gene: TRBV9; abundance: -
CDR3aa: ASSLDLQGRSPLH; v_gene: TRBV5-4; abundance: few
CDR3aa: ASIMTGTTEAF; v_gene: TRBV6-5; abundance: -
CDR3aa: ASSEARESGYT; v_gene: TRBV2; abundance: -
CDR3aa: ASSSTDRGQYEQY; v_gene: TRBV10-2; abundance: -
CDR3aa: ASSSLGPGSNQPQH; v_gene: TRBV7-2; abundance: -
CDR3aa: ASSVGGTGAGELF; v_gene: TRBV9; abundance: -
CDR3aa: ASADRAGANYGYT; v_gene: TRBV13; abundance: few
CDR3aa: ASSQAESQVSPLH; v_gene: TRBV4-3; abundance: once
CDR3aa: ASSYSPGQSSYEQY; v_gene: TRBV6-5; abundance: -
CDR3aa: AILPLTEPNTEAF; v_gene: TRBV27; abundance: -